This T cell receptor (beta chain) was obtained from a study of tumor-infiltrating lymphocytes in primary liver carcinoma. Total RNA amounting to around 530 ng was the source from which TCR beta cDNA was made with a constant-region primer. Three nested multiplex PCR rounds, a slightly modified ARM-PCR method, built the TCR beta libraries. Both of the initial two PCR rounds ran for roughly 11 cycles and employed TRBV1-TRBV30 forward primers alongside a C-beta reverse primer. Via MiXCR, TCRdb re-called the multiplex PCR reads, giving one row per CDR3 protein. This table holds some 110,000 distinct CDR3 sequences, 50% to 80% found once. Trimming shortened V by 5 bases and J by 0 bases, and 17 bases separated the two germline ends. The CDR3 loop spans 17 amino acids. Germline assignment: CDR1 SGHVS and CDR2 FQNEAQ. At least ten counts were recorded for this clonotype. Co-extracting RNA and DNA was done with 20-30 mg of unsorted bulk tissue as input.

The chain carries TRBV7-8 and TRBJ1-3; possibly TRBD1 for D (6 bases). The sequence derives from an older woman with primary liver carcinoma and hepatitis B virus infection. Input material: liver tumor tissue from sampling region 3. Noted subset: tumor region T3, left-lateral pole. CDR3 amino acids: CASSPSLRGSSGNTIYF. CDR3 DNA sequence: TGTGCCAGCAGCCCATCACTCAGGGGAAGCTCTGGAAACACCATATATTTT. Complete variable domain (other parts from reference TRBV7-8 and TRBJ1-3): GAGVSQSPRYKVAKRGQDVALRCDPISGHVSLFWYQQALGQGPEFLTYFQNEAQLDKSGLPSDRFFAERPEGSVSTLKIQRTQQEDSAVYLCASSPSLRGSSGNTIYFGEGSWLTVV.